This TCR beta chain was documented in a study of CD8 T cells in Susac syndrome. Germline CDR1 and CDR2: MDHEN and SYDVKM. The CDR3 loop spans 18 amino acids. Germline trimming cut 5 bases from V and 8 bases from J; bases unmatched to any gene: 18. On this clonotype: The antigen is unknown.

Sequencing of TCR beta was performed on blood CD8+ and CD4+ T cells. Purification of the CD8+ and CD4+ T cells relied on negative isolation, and TEMRA cells underwent FACS enrichment. Random-hexamer reverse transcription was applied to roughly 0.5 to 1 ug RNA. Amplification of TCR beta CDR3 spanned 54 Vbeta and 13 Jbeta via immunoSEQ multiplex PCR. TCRdb ran MiXCR on the immunoSEQ multiplex PCR reads and lists one entry per CDR3 protein. The sample carries roughly 140,000 distinct CDR3 sequences, approximately 96% recorded once. Study-level results: The study recognized that its TCR sequencing and HLA analysis covered a relatively small number of individuals.

J is TRBJ2-1 and V is TRBV28; TRBD2 agrees at 10 bases. This TCR derives from a human donor with multiple sclerosis. Input material: CD8+ T cells from PBMCs. The CDR3 DNA reads TGTGCCAGCAGTCCTCCGGCAAGCGGGGGGGCGTGGTTCGATGAGCAGTTCTTC. As protein: CASSPPASGGAWFDEQFF.